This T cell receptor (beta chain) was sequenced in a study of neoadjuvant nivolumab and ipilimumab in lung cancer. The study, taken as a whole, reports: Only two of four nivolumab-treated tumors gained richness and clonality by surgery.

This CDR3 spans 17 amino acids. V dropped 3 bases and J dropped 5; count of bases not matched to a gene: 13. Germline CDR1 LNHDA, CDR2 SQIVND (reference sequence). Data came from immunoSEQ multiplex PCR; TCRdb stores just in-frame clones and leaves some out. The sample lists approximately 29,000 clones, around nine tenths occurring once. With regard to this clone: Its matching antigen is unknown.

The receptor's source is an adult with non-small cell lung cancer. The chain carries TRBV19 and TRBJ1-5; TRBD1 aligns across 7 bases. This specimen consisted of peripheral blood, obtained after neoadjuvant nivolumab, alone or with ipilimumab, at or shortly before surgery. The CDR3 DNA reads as TGTGCCAGTAGTATCGGGGCCCCTGGGGACAGCCATCAGCCCCAGCATTTT. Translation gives CASSIGAPGDSHQPQHF.